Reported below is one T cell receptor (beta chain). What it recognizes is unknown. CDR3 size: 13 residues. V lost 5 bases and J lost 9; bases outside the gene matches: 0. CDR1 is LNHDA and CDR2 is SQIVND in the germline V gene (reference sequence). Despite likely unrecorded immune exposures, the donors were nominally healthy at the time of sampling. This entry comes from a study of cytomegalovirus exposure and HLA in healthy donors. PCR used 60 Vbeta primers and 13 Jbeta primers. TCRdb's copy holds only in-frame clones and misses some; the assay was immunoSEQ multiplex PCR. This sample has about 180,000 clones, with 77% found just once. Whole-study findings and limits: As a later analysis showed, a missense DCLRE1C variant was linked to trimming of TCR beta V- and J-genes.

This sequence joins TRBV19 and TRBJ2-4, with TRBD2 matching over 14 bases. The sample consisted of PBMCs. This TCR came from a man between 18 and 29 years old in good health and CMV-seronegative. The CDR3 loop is CASSGLAGGIQYF. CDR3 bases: TGTGCCAGTAGTGGACTAGCGGGGGGCATTCAGTACTTC.